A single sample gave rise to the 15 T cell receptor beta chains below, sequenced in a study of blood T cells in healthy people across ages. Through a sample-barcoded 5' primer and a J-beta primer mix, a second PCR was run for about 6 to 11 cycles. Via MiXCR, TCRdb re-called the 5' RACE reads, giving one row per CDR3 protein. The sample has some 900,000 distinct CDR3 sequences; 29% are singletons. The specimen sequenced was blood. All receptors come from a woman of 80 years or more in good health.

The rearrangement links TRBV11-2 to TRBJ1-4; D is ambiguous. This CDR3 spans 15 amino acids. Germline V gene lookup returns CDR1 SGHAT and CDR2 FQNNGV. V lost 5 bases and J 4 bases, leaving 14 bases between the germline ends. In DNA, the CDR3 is TGTGCCAGCAGCGCCGAGGGAGTATATAATGAAAAACTGTTTTTT. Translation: CASSAEGVYNEKLFF.

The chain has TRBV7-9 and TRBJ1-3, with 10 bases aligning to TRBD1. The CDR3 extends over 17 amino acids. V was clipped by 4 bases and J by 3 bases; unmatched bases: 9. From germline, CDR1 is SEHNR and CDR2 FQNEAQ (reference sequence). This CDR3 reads CASSWMGQGTGGNTIYF. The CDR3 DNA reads TGTGCCAGCAGCTGGATGGGACAGGGGACTGGTGGAAACACCATATATTTT.

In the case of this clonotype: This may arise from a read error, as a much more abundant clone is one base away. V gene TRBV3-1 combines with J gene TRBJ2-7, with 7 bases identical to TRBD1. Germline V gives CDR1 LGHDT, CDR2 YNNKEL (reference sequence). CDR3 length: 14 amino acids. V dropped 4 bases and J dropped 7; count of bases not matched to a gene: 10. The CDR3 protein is CASSLGTVNNEQYF. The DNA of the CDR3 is TGTGCCAGCAGCCTTGGGACAGTAAACAATGAGCAGTACTTC.

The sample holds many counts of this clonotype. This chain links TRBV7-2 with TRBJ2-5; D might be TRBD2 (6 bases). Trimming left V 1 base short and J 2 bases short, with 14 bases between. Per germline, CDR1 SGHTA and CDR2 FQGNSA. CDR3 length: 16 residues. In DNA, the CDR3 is TGTGCCAGCAGCTTAGGGACTATTTCTGCACAAGAGACCCAGTACTTC. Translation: CASSLGTISAQETQYF.

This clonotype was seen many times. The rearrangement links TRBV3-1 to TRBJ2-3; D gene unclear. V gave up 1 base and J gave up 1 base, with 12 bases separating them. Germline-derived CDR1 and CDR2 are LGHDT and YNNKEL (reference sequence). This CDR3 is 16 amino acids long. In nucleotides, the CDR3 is TGTGCCAGCAGCCAAGGCGACATCCAAGGCACAGATACGCAGTATTTT. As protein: CASSQGDIQGTDTQYF.

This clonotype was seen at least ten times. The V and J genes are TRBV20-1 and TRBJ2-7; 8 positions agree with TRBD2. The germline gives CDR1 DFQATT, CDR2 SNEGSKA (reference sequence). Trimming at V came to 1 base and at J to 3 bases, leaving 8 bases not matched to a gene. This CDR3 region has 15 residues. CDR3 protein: CSARGVAGTGYEQYF. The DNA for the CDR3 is TGCAGTGCTAGAGGTGTAGCGGGGACCGGCTACGAGCAGTACTTC.

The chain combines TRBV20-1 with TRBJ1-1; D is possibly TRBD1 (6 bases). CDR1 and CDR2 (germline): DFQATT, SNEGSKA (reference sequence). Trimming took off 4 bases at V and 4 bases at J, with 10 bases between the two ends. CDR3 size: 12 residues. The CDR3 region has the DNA TGCAGTGCTAAAAAAGGGGGCACTGAAGCTTTCTTT. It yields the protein CSAKKGGTEAFF.

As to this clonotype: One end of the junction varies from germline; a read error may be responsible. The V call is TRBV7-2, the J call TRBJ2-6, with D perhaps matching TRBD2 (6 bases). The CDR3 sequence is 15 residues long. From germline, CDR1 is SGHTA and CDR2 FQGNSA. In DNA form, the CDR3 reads TGTGTCAGCAGCTTAGGCGGGACTGGGGCCAACGTCCTGACTTTC. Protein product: CVSSLGGTGANVLTF.

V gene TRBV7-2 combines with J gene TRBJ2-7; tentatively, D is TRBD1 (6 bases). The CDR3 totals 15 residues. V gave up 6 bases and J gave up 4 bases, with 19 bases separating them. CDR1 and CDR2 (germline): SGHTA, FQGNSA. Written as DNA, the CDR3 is TGTGCCAGCAGACCGGCAGGGGCACCTCCATACGAGCAGTACTTC. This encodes CASRPAGAPPYEQYF.

CDR3 nucleotide sequence: TGTGCCAGCAGCCAAGGTGGTAGCGGGGGGTCCTACAATGAGCAGTTCTTC. Amino acid sequence: CASSQGGSGGSYNEQFF. The chain links TRBV4-2 to TRBJ2-1, with 10 bases fitting TRBD2. This CDR3 has 17 amino acids. Unmatched junction bases numbered 4, after V lost 1 base and J lost 1 base. The germline V gene has CDR1 LGHNA and CDR2 YNFKEQ.

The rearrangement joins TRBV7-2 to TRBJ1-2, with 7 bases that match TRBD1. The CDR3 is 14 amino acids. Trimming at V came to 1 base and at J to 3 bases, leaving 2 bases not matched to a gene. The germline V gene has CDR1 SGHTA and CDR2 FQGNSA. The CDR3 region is CASSLETGHYGYTF. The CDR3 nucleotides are TGTGCCAGCAGCTTAGAGACAGGGCACTATGGCTACACCTTC.

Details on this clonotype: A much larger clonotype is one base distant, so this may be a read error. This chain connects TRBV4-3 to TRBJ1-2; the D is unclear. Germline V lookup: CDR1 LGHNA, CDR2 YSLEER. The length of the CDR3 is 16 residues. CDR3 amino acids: CASSQDRLGVFYGHTF. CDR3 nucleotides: TGCGCCAGCAGCCAAGATCGCCTCGGGGTTTTCTATGGCCACACCTTC.

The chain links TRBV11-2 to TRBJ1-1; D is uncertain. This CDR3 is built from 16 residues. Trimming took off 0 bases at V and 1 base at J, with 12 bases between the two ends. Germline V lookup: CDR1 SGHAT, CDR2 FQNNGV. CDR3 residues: CASSLEWWQKNTEAFF. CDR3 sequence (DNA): TGTGCCAGCAGCTTAGAGTGGTGGCAAAAGAACACTGAAGCTTTCTTT.

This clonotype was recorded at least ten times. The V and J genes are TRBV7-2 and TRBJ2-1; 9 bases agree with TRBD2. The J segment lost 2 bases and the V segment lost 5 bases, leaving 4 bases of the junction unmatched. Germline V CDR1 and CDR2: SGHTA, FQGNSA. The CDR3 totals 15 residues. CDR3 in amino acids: CASSLGLATYNEQFF. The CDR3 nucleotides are TGTGCCAGCAGCCTCGGACTAGCGACCTACAATGAGCAGTTCTTC.

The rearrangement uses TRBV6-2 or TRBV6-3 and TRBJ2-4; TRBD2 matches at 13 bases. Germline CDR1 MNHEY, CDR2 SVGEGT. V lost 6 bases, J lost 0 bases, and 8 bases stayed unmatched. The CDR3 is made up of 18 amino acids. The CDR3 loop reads CASRTGTSGVIAKNIQYF. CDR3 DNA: TGTGCCAGCAGGACGGGGACTAGCGGGGTCATAGCCAAAAACATTCAGTACTTC.